The next 26 T cell receptor beta chains were all read from a single sample in a study of blood T cell repertoires in COVID-19. The repertoire was sequenced with immunoSEQ multiplex PCR; TCRdb's copy has only in-frame clones and lacks some. The sample lists about 150,000 clones, roughly 84% occurring once. Sequencing was carried out using peripheral blood. These receptors were obtained from a woman aged 55 to 70 with acute or convalescent COVID-19.

The chain employs TRBV4-1 and TRBJ2-1; D ambiguous. The CDR3 runs 14 residues. CDR1 is MGHRA and CDR2 is YSYEKL in the germline V gene. Trimming pared 0 bases from V and 0 bases from J, leaving 3 bases between. The CDR3 here is CASSQDSSYNEQFF. Here the CDR3 DNA reads TGCGCCAGCAGCCAAGACAGCTCCTACAATGAGCAGTTCTTC.

This chain links TRBV7-8 with TRBJ1-2, with D possibly TRBD1 on 6 matching bases. Per the germline V gene, CDR1 is SGHVS and CDR2 is FQNEAQ. V was clipped by 0 bases and J by 4 bases, with 12 bases between them. This CDR3 region has 15 residues. The CDR3 protein is CASSLAWDTIYGYTF. The CDR3 bases are TGTGCCAGCAGCTTAGCCTGGGACACCATCTATGGCTACACCTTC.

This clone was counted a single time. The chain has TRBV21-1 and TRBJ2-7; no check of the table's D call, TRBD2, against the DNA was made. TRBV21-1 is a known pseudogene. This CDR3 contains 15 residues. DNA of the CDR3: TGTGCCAGGGTTGGGGAGGACCATTCGACCTACGAGCAGTACTTC. Translating it yields CARVGEDHSTYEQYF.

This clone was observed a handful of times. The chain has TRBV5-4 and TRBJ2-7, with 8 positions matching TRBD1. This CDR3 comprises 16 residues. CDR1 and CDR2 (germline): SGHNT, YYREEE (reference sequence). V trimming: 4 bases; J trimming: 0 bases; junction bases outside the gene matches: 9. CDR3: CASSASQGDSSYEQYF. CDR3 DNA sequence: TGTGCCAGCAGCGCCTCACAGGGGGATAGCTCCTACGAGCAGTACTTC.

The chain combines TRBV2 with TRBJ1-4; no firm D call. Germline V gene sequence: CDR1 SNHLY, CDR2 FYNNEI. V was cut by 5 bases and J by 0 bases, with 13 bases left in between. The CDR3 has 16 residues. For the CDR3, the DNA is TGTGCCAGCAGTCGAGAGAACGGAGCAACTAATGAAAAACTGTTTTTT. Amino acids: CASSRENGATNEKLFF. Drawing the rest from reference TRBV2 and TRBJ1-4, the complete variable domain is EPEVTQTPSHQVTQMGQEVILRCVPISNHLYFYWYRQILGQKVEFLVSFYNNEISEKSEIFDDQFSVERPDGSNFTLKIRSTKLEDSAMYFCASSRENGATNEKLFFGSGTQLSVL.

This clone was recorded a few times. J is TRBJ1-1 and V is TRBV2; D unclear. The CDR3 sequence is 13 residues long. Germline V gene data show CDR1 as SNHLY and CDR2 as FYNNEI. V dropped 6 bases and J dropped 10 bases, with 18 bases sitting between them. The CDR3 coding sequence is TGTGCCAGCAGCATTGGGTGGCAGGCGCGAGCTTTCTTT. It yields the protein CASSIGWQARAFF.

This chain joins TRBV28 and TRBJ2-3; D possibly corresponds to TRBD1 (5 bases). The CDR3 is 15 residues long. Germline V CDR1 and CDR2: MDHEN, SYDVKM. The V and J ends lost 4 bases and 0 bases respectively, with 11 bases between them. The CDR3 reads CASSSDSSSTDTQYF. The CDR3 DNA sequence: TGTGCCAGCAGTTCTGACAGTTCTAGCACAGATACGCAGTATTTT. The full variable domain, in which reference TRBV28 and TRBJ2-3 provide the parts outside the CDR3, is DVKVTQSSRYLVKRTGEKVFLECVQDMDHENMFWYRQDPGLGLRLIYFSYDVKMKEKGDIPEGYSVSREKKERFSLILESASTNQTSMYLCASSSDSSSTDTQYFGPGTRLTVL.

This clone was seen only a few times. The J gene is TRBJ1-6, the V gene TRBV29-1, with TRBD1 matching over 7 bases. CDR3 length: 15 amino acids. Germline V CDR1 and CDR2: SQVTM, ANQGSEA. After removal of 5 bases from V and 6 bases from J, the junction contained 10 bases not matched to a gene. The CDR3 is CSVMTGTAGNSPLHF. The CDR3 nucleotides are TGCAGCGTTATGACAGGGACGGCTGGTAATTCACCCCTCCACTTT. Drawing the rest from reference TRBV29-1 and TRBJ1-6, the complete variable domain is SAVISQKPSRDICQRGTSLTIQCQVDSQVTMMFWYRQQPGQSLTLIATANQGSEATYESGFVIDKFPISRPNLTFSTLTVSNMSPEDSSIYLCSVMTGTAGNSPLHFGNGTRLTVT.

The chain combines TRBV10-3 with TRBJ2-7; 8 bases agree with TRBD1. CDR3 length equals 14 residues. V gave up 5 bases and J gave up 3 bases; unmatched junction bases: 6. CDR1 is ENHRY and CDR2 is SYGVKD in the germline V gene. CDR3 amino acids: CAISQPGQVYEQYF. CDR3 sequence (DNA): TGTGCCATCAGTCAACCGGGACAGGTCTACGAGCAGTACTTC.

The chain couples TRBV5-1 to TRBJ2-7; 11 bases agree with TRBD1. Germline V gene sequence: CDR1 SGHRS, CDR2 YFSETQ. After removal of 0 bases from V and 3 bases from J, the junction contained 2 bases not matched to a gene. The CDR3 contains 15 residues. The CDR3 sequence is CASSLDGTGGYEQYF. The CDR3 nucleotides are TGCGCCAGCAGCTTGGACGGGACAGGGGGCTACGAGCAGTACTTC. The full variable domain, rest sourced from reference TRBV5-1 and TRBJ2-7, is KAGVTQTPRYLIKTRGQQVTLSCSPISGHRSVSWYQQTPGQGLQFLFEYFSETQRNKGNFPGRFSGRQFSNSRSEMNVSTLELGDSALYLCASSLDGTGGYEQYFGPGTRLTVT.

The V call is TRBV3-1 (or the pseudogene TRBV3-2), the J call TRBJ1-2, with no clear D. Germline values: CDR1 LGHDT, CDR2 YNNKEL (reference sequence). This CDR3 has 14 residues. Between the trimmed V and J ends, which lost 0 bases and 3 bases, there was a span of 8 bases. Here the CDR3 reads CASSQDSGYYGYTF. CDR3 sequence (DNA): TGTGCCAGCAGCCAAGATTCGGGGTACTATGGCTACACCTTC.

The chain recombines TRBV7-2 with TRBJ2-7; D not certain. The CDR3 runs 12 residues. Germline CDR1 reads SGHTA; CDR2 reads FQGNSA. The V and J ends lost 5 bases and 0 bases respectively, with 5 bases between them. CDR3 sequence: CASSPSSYEQYF. CDR3 sequence (DNA): TGTGCCAGCAGCCCATCCTCCTACGAGCAGTACTTC.

The V gene is TRBV6-2 or TRBV6-3, the J gene TRBJ1-2, with 7 bases that match TRBD1. The CDR3 spans 15 residues. The J segment lost 0 bases and the V segment lost 0 bases, leaving 1 base of the junction unmatched. CDR1 MNHEY and CDR2 SVGEGT come from the germline V gene. CDR3 residues: CASSYSGQPNYGYTF. In nucleotides, the CDR3 is TGTGCCAGCAGTTACTCGGGACAGCCTAACTATGGCTACACCTTC.

V usage is TRBV29-1 and J usage is TRBJ2-7, with TRBD1 identical over 7 bases. The CDR3 totals 13 residues. Per germline, CDR1 SQVTM and CDR2 ANQGSEA. With 6 bases clipped from V and 0 bases from J, the junction kept 5 bases outside the gene matches. CDR3 protein: CSVAGTVSYEQYF. For the CDR3, the DNA is TGCAGCGTCGCCGGGACAGTCTCCTACGAGCAGTACTTC.

The chain carries TRBV7-9 and TRBJ1-4, with 8 bases that match TRBD1. The CDR3 contains 17 residues. Trimming cost V 0 bases and J 7 bases; bases outside gene matches: 10. Germline CDR1 and CDR2: SEHNR and FQNEAQ (reference sequence). Here the CDR3 reads CASSLAGQAITGEKLFF. The CDR3 DNA reads as TGTGCCAGCAGCTTAGCGGGACAGGCTATAACGGGTGAAAAACTGTTTTTT.

The V call is TRBV5-1, the J call TRBJ2-2; possible D gene TRBD1, 5 bases. Deletions cut 0 bases from V and 6 bases from J, with 18 bases between. CDR1 SGHRS and CDR2 YFSETQ come from the germline V gene. The CDR3 is made up of 17 amino acids. In nucleotides, the CDR3 is TGCGCCAGCAGCTTGGATGGGGCCCTAGGACGTGCCGGGGAGCTGTTTTTT. This encodes CASSLDGALGRAGELFF.

The chain couples TRBV18 to TRBJ2-5, with a tentative D call TRBD1 (5 bases). This CDR3 spans 15 amino acids. Looked up from germline, CDR1 is KGHSH and CDR2 is LQKENI. Trimming cost V 3 bases and J 2 bases, with 13 bases left between them. CDR3 loop: CASSPGHPTQETQYF. The CDR3 region has the DNA TGTGCCAGCTCACCTGGACACCCGACTCAAGAGACCCAGTACTTC.

V gene TRBV2 combines with J gene TRBJ2-2; TRBD2 matches 16 bases. V gave up 6 bases and J gave up 7 bases; unmatched junction bases: 5. CDR1 is SNHLY, CDR2 FYNNEI, per germline. CDR3 length: 16 residues. The DNA of the CDR3 is TGTGCCAGCAGGGGACTAGCGGGGGGGCCCATCGGGGAGCTGTTTTTT. Translation: CASRGLAGGPIGELFF. Using reference TRBV2 and TRBJ2-2 for the parts outside the CDR3, the full variable domain is EPEVTQTPSHQVTQMGQEVILRCVPISNHLYFYWYRQILGQKVEFLVSFYNNEISEKSEIFDDQFSVERPDGSNFTLKIRSTKLEDSAMYFCASRGLAGGPIGELFFGEGSRLTVL.

The chain carries TRBV6-1 and TRBJ2-7; 8 nucleotides agree with TRBD1. The V gene end was trimmed by 2 bases and the J gene end by 7 bases; junction bases not matched to a gene: 4. Per germline, CDR1 MNHNS and CDR2 SASEGT. The CDR3 is made up of 13 amino acids. The CDR3 DNA is TGTGCCAGCAGTGAACAGGGGGCAGGGGAGCAGTACTTC. The encoded protein is CASSEQGAGEQYF.

The rearrangement joins TRBV7-6 to TRBJ1-3, with a weak D call TRBD1 (5 bases). CDR3 length equals 12 residues. V was cut by 5 bases and J by 6 bases, with 8 bases left in between. Germline CDR1 SGHVS, CDR2 FNYEAQ. CDR3 sequence reads: CASSPRANTIYF. The DNA of the CDR3 is TGTGCCAGCAGCCCCAGGGCAAACACCATATATTTT.

The chain employs TRBV19 and TRBJ1-2, with 10 bases fitting TRBD1. V shed 7 bases and J 0 bases; nucleotides not matched to a gene: 14. This CDR3 comprises 18 residues. Germline values: CDR1 LNHDA, CDR2 SQIVND (reference sequence). CDR3 nucleotide sequence: TGTGCCAGTACCAAACAAGTGGGACAGGGGTTTTCTAACTATGGCTACACCTTC. This gives the protein CASTKQVGQGFSNYGYTF.

This clone has a handful of counts. The rearrangement joins TRBV19 to TRBJ1-3; 8 bases fit TRBD1. V was clipped by 7 bases and J by 3 bases; unmatched bases: 8. This CDR3 comprises 15 residues. Per germline, CDR1 LNHDA and CDR2 SQIVND (reference sequence). Written as DNA, the CDR3 is TGTGCCAGTAACCCTCAGGGGGCGTTTGGAAACACCATATATTTT. Encoded protein: CASNPQGAFGNTIYF.

This chain uses TRBV7-2 with TRBJ2-7; 11 nucleotides line up with TRBD2. CDR3 length: 15 residues. From germline, CDR1 is SGHTA and CDR2 FQGNSA. With V trimmed by 3 bases and J by 5 bases, 6 bases remained unmatched. CDR3 region: CASSLASGGPDEQYF. The CDR3 nucleotides read TGTGCCAGCAGCTTGGCTAGCGGGGGGCCGGACGAGCAGTACTTC.

Here the CDR3 DNA reads TGTGCCAGCAGCCCTTATGGGAGAGAGAACACTGAAGCTTTCTTT. This gives the protein CASSPYGRENTEAFF. The chain recombines TRBV7-9 with TRBJ1-1; no reliable D call. CDR3 length equals 15 residues. V was clipped by 5 bases and J by 1 base, with 14 bases between them. Germline CDR1 is SEHNR and CDR2 is FQNEAQ (reference sequence).

This clone was recorded once. This chain joins TRBV6-5 and TRBJ1-5; 7 nucleotides agree with TRBD1. CDR1 and CDR2 from the germline V gene are MNHEY and SVGAGI. The trim removed 4 bases at V and 2 bases at J, leaving 5 bases unmatched. The CDR3 totals 15 residues. CDR3 residues: CASSWNRGGNQPQHF. The DNA of the CDR3 is TGTGCCAGCAGTTGGAACAGGGGAGGCAATCAGCCCCAGCATTTT.

CDR3 protein: CASSERDNRGPGYTF. The CDR3 coding sequence is TGTGCCAGCAGTGAGCGGGACAACAGGGGACCTGGCTACACCTTC. The chain carries TRBV25-1 and TRBJ1-2; 7 bases are a match to TRBD1. Germline lookup yields CDR1 MGHDK and CDR2 SYGVNS. The CDR3 sequence is 15 residues long. The J segment lost 7 bases and the V segment lost 3 bases, leaving 11 bases of the junction unmatched.